Here is one T cell receptor (beta chain) with its context. This specimen belongs to a study of PD-1 blockade in classical Hodgkin lymphoma. The data were produced by immunoSEQ multiplex PCR, yet TCRdb's version contains in-frame clones alone and is incomplete. The sample holds 70,000 or so clones, 85% to 95% seen once. The V and J ends lost 4 bases and 2 bases, in that order; junction bases with no gene match: 11. The CDR3 contains 17 residues. Germline V CDR1 and CDR2: MGHRA, YSYEKL. Described time point: newly diagnosed, previously untreated cHL patient sample. Sample: peripheral blood mononuclear cells (PBMCs). The chain employs TRBV4-1 and TRBJ2-5, with 9 bases identical to TRBD2. This TCR derives from a human donor with classical Hodgkin lymphoma. The DNA of the CDR3 is TGCGCCAGCAGCCCCGGAAGACTAGCGGTCATACAAGAGACCCAGTACTTC. This encodes CASSPGRLAVIQETQYF.